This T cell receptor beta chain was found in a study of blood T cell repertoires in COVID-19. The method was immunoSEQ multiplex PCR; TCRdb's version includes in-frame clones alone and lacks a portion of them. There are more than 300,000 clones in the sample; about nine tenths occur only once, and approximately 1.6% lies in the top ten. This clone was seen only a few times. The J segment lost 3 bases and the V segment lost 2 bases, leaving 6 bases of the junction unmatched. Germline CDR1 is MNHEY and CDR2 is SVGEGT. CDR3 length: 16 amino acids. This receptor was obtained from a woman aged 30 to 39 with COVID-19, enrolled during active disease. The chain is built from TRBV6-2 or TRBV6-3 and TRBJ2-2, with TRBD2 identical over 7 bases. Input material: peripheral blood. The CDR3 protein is CASSYRGGMDTGELFF. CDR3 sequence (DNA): TGTGCCAGCAGTTACCGCGGGGGAATGGACACCGGGGAGCTGTTTTTT.